The rows below give T cell receptor beta chains drawn from one sample of a study of blood T cell repertoires in COVID-19. The assay was immunoSEQ multiplex PCR, and TCRdb's table has in-frame clones only and misses some. This sample has about 260,000 clones, with approximately 89% found just once. Sequenced sample: peripheral blood. The receptors come from a man aged 40-49 years with active or convalescent COVID-19. Both conserved end residues are part of each CDR3. A D gene is named only where the DNA matches it firmly. A clone size is listed for some rows: how often the clone was seen (once, few, many), or a class if it is expanded.

V gene	clone size	D gene	J gene	CDR3 protein	CDR3 DNA
TRBV7-9	-	TRBD1	TRBJ1-1	CASSLLRAGQGNTEAFF	TGTGCCAGCAGCCTCCTGAGGGCAGGACAGGGGAACACTGAAGCTTTCTTT
TRBV28	-	-	TRBJ1-1	CASLNRGSVAFF	TGTGCCAGCCTAAACCGGGGGTCCGTAGCTTTCTTT
TRBV19	-	-	TRBJ2-5	CASSISAGDQETQYF	TGTGCCAGTAGTATATCGGCAGGGGACCAAGAGACCCAGTACTTC
TRBV2	-	TRBD1	TRBJ2-2	CASRPGTGPGELFF	TGTGCCAGCAGGCCCGGGACAGGGCCCGGGGAGCTGTTTTTT
TRBV12-5	few	-	TRBJ2-7	CASGLLYEQYF	TGTGCTAGTGGTTTATTATACGAGCAGTACTTC
TRBV27	-	TRBD1	TRBJ2-5	CASSFWDRGGETQYF	TGTGCCAGCAGTTTCTGGGACAGGGGAGGAGAGACCCAGTACTTC
TRBV15	-	-	TRBJ1-2	CATSREHAGGYTF	TGTGCCACCAGCAGAGAGCACGCAGGTGGCTACACCTTC
TRBV27	-	TRBD1	TRBJ2-7	CASSPGDRPLNEQYF	TGTGCCAGCAGTCCCGGGGACAGGCCCCTTAACGAGCAGTACTTC
TRBV9	-	TRBD2	TRBJ2-3	CASSVEAGRSTDTQYF	TGTGCCAGCAGCGTGGAAGCCGGGAGGAGCACAGATACGCAGTATTTT
TRBV5-1	-	-	TRBJ2-2	CASSSRIWNLNTGELFF	TGCGCCAGCAGCTCGCGGATCTGGAACCTGAACACCGGGGAGCTGTTTTTT
TRBV7-8	-	-	TRBJ1-4	CASSPFSGTTNEKLFF	TGTGCCAGCAGCCCCTTTTCGGGTACAACTAATGAAAAACTGTTTTTT
TRBV4-1	-	-	TRBJ2-7	CASEGVSYEQYF	TGCGCCAGCGAGGGAGTCTCCTACGAGCAGTACTTC
TRBV27	-	TRBD1	TRBJ2-1	CASSSTWTGPQWNEQFF	TGTGCCAGCAGTTCCACCTGGACAGGGCCGCAATGGAATGAGCAGTTCTTC
TRBV6-1	-	TRBD1	TRBJ2-7	CASSEVDRGSSEQYF	TGTGCCAGCAGTGAAGTGGACAGGGGTTCGAGCGAGCAGTACTTC
TRBV15	-	TRBD2	TRBJ2-1	CATSKSSGSFEQFF	TGTGCCACCAGCAAGTCTAGCGGGAGTTTTGAGCAGTTCTTC
TRBV7-3	-	-	TRBJ1-6	CASSLTSGRGTYNSPLHF	TGTGCCAGCAGCTTAACGTCCGGCAGGGGAACCTATAATTCACCCCTCCACTTT
TRBV15	-	TRBD1	TRBJ1-4	CATSRTGENYQRVNEKLFF	TGTGCCACCAGCAGGACAGGGGAAAACTACCAAAGAGTAAATGAAAAACTGTTTTTT
TRBV6-5	-	TRBD1	TRBJ2-7	CASSPTRDRGYEQYF	TGTGCCAGCAGCCCAACCCGGGACAGGGGTTACGAGCAGTACTTC
TRBV5-5	once	-	TRBJ1-3	CASSPDGTTSGNTIYF	TGTGCCAGCAGCCCGGACGGGACAACCTCTGGAAACACCATATATTTT
TRBV11-2	-	-	TRBJ1-2	CASSSPGEANYGYTF	TGTGCCAGCAGCTCCCCGGGGGAGGCCAACTATGGCTACACCTTC
TRBV12-3/TRBV12-4	few	-	TRBJ1-2	CASSLKTGYGYTF	TGTGCCAGCAGTTTAAAGACAGGCTATGGCTACACCTTC
TRBV30	-	-	TRBJ1-5	CAWTRDSNQPQHF	TGTGCCTGGACCAGGGATAGCAATCAGCCCCAGCATTTT
TRBV6-5	-	-	TRBJ2-5	CASSPRGVQETQYF	TGTGCCAGCAGTCCCAGGGGAGTCCAAGAGACCCAGTACTTC
TRBV21-1	-	-	TRBJ1-1	CASTELTRTASSGAFF	TGTGCCAGCACCGAATTAACCCGGACAGCCTCTTCAGGGGCTTTCTTT
TRBV28	-	TRBD1	TRBJ1-5	CASSRAGQGNNQPQHF	TGTGCCAGCAGTAGAGCGGGACAGGGGAACAATCAGCCCCAGCATTTT
TRBV28	once	TRBD1	TRBJ2-6	CASTSRDRVSGANVLTF	TGTGCCAGCACCTCGAGGGACAGGGTTTCTGGGGCCAACGTCCTGACTTTC
TRBV9	once	-	TRBJ1-6	CASSPQGGYNSPLHF	TGTGCCAGCAGCCCCCAGGGCGGCTATAATTCACCCCTCCACTTT
TRBV14	few	-	TRBJ1-1	CASSQAGAGTNTEAFF	TGTGCCAGCAGCCAAGCGGGTGCGGGAACGAACACTGAAGCTTTCTTT
TRBV9	-	TRBD1	TRBJ2-2	CASSPRQGPGAGELFF	TGTGCCAGCAGCCCAAGACAGGGGCCTGGGGCGGGGGAGCTGTTTTTT
TRBV15	-	TRBD1	TRBJ1-2	CATSRGGQARGYGYTF	TGTGCCACCAGCAGAGGGGGACAGGCCCGGGGCTATGGCTACACCTTC
TRBV3-1/TRBV3-2	-	-	TRBJ2-1	CASSRDSGLSYNEQFF	TGTGCCAGCAGCCGCGATAGCGGACTCTCCTACAATGAGCAGTTCTTC
TRBV4-1	-	-	TRBJ2-1	CASSQGLLAGQNEQFF	TGCGCCAGCAGCCAAGGGTTATTGGCGGGCCAGAATGAGCAGTTCTTC
TRBV29-1	once	-	TRBJ1-1	CSVEGNTEAFF	TGCAGCGTTGAGGGCAACACTGAAGCTTTCTTT